Below are 19 T cell receptor beta chains sequenced from a single sample in a study of T cell responses to AZD1222 COVID-19 vaccine. The protocol was immunoSEQ multiplex PCR, while the TCRdb copy is restricted to in-frame clones and leaves out a portion. The sample includes some 98,000 clones, 88% seen only once; the top ten take about an eighth. The specimen comprised peripheral blood, sampled on day 0 of AZD1222 vaccination. These TCRs come from an adult in good health.

V is TRBV28 and J is TRBJ2-3; 10 bases match TRBD2. The CDR3 is made up of 16 amino acids. With 4 bases clipped from V and 5 bases from J, the junction kept 9 bases outside the gene matches. In germline, CDR1 is MDHEN, CDR2 SYDVKM. The DNA of the CDR3 is TGTGCCAGCAGTTCAAATCGACTAGCGGGTTTAGATACGCAGTATTTT. Translated, it gives CASSSNRLAGLDTQYF.

The J gene is TRBJ2-4, the V gene TRBV29-1; maybe TRBD2 (7 bases). Germline-derived CDR1 and CDR2 are SQVTM and ANQGSEA. CDR3 length equals 14 residues. The germline V and J ends were trimmed by 3 bases and 4 bases, with 13 bases remaining between them. CDR3 amino acids: CSVEGGAGKNIQYF. In DNA, the CDR3 is TGCAGCGTTGAGGGGGGGGCAGGGAAAAACATTCAGTACTTC.

The rearrangement joins TRBV6-2 or TRBV6-3 to TRBJ2-7; 16 bases line up with TRBD2. Germline values: CDR1 MNHEY, CDR2 SVGEGT. V lost 4 bases to trimming and J lost 5 bases; unmatched junction nucleotides: 5. The length of the CDR3 is 16 residues. DNA for the CDR3: TGTGCCAGCAGTTCCCCGGGACTAGCGGGGGGGAACGAGCAGTACTTC. The encoded protein is CASSSPGLAGGNEQYF.

The V and J genes are TRBV12-3 or TRBV12-4 and TRBJ1-1; unclear D gene. V was pared by 3 bases and J by 1 base, with 6 bases between. The CDR3 length is 13 residues. CDR3 amino acids: CASSLAANTEAFF. CDR3 DNA: TGTGCCAGCAGTTTGGCGGCGAACACTGAAGCTTTCTTT.

As DNA, the CDR3 is TGTGCCAGCAGTGAATCCGGACAGACCTACGAGCAGTACTTC. Its protein product is CASSESGQTYEQYF. The gene calls are TRBV2 and TRBJ2-7, with D tentatively TRBD1 (6 bases). Per germline, CDR1 SNHLY and CDR2 FYNNEI. This CDR3 region has 14 residues. Trimming pared 2 bases from V and 2 bases from J, leaving 10 bases between. Full variable domain (rest looked up from reference TRBV2 and TRBJ2-7): EPEVTQTPSHQVTQMGQEVILRCVPISNHLYFYWYRQILGQKVEFLVSFYNNEISEKSEIFDDQFSVERPDGSNFTLKIRSTKLEDSAMYFCASSESGQTYEQYFGPGTRLTVT.

The chain recombines TRBV7-2 with TRBJ2-3, with D perhaps TRBD1 or TRBD2 (5 bases each). This CDR3 is 15 amino acids long. CDR1 and CDR2 (germline): SGHTA, FQGNSA. Trimming pared 3 bases from V and 7 bases from J, leaving 17 bases between. The CDR3 DNA reads as TGTGCCAGCAGCTTCAACCGGCCCCCGGGGCATACGCAGTATTTT. This gives the protein CASSFNRPPGHTQYF. The complete variable domain, with remaining parts taken from reference TRBV7-2 and TRBJ2-3, reads GAGVSQSPSNKVTEKGKDVELRCDPISGHTALYWYRQSLGQGLEFLIYFQGNSAPDKSGLPSDRFSAERTGGSVSTLTIQRTQQEDSAVYLCASSFNRPPGHTQYFGPGTRLTVL.

Only one count was recorded for this clone. The V gene is TRBV6-2 or TRBV6-3, the J gene TRBJ1-6; D is perhaps TRBD1 (6 bases). The length of the CDR3 is 19 residues. Germline V CDR1 and CDR2: MNHEY, SVGEGT. V shed 2 bases and J shed 0 bases, with 17 bases lying between them. DNA for the CDR3: TGTGCCAGCAGTTACAACCCCGGGGGGCCAAGCTCCTATAATTCACCCCTCCACTTT. This translates into CASSYNPGGPSSYNSPLHF.

The chain joins TRBV25-1 to TRBJ2-1, with D uncertain. The CDR3 covers 13 residues. Germline V gene lookup returns CDR1 MGHDK and CDR2 SYGVNS. V lost 1 base and J 7 bases, leaving 8 bases between the germline ends. In DNA form, the CDR3 reads TGTGCCAGCAGTGAATTTGGGCGGAATGAGCAGTTCTTC. Translating gives CASSEFGRNEQFF.

This clone was detected only a few times. The rearrangement uses TRBV9 and TRBJ1-1; D gene uncertain. The germline gives CDR1 SGDLS, CDR2 YYNGEE. The CDR3 has 12 residues. The V end was cut by 5 bases, the J end by 3 bases, with 8 bases between. CDR3 bases: TGTGCCAGCAGAACTAGGGACACTGAAGCTTTCTTT. Encoded protein: CASRTRDTEAFF.

The rearrangement links TRBV30 to TRBJ2-7, with a tentative D call TRBD2 (6 bases). Per germline, CDR1 GTSNPN and CDR2 SVGIG (reference sequence). The CDR3 contains 14 residues. Between the trimmed V and J ends, which lost 4 bases and 0 bases, there was a span of 13 bases. The CDR3 region is CAWNQAGSSYEQYF. CDR3 DNA: TGTGCCTGGAATCAGGCGGGGAGCTCCTACGAGCAGTACTTC.

This clone has only a few counts. This chain uses TRBV7-8 with TRBJ1-1; TRBD1 aligns across 7 bases. The V segment lost 5 bases and the J segment 4 bases; nucleotides outside the gene matches: 7. The CDR3 length is 14 residues. Germline values: CDR1 SGHVS, CDR2 FQNEAQ. In DNA form, the CDR3 reads TGTGCCAGCAGCCGTGGCAGGGGGATCACTGAAGCTTTCTTT. This translates into CASSRGRGITEAFF.

The chain employs TRBV19 and TRBJ2-3, with D maybe TRBD2 (5 bases). The CDR3 runs to 14 residues. The V gene lost 5 bases and the J gene lost 2 bases, with 11 bases spanning the gap. Germline V gene data show CDR1 as LNHDA and CDR2 as SQIVND (reference sequence). The CDR3 reads CASSVYRDTDTQYF. The CDR3 DNA follows: TGTGCCAGTAGTGTCTACCGGGACACAGATACGCAGTATTTT.

The genes are TRBV21-1 and TRBJ1-2. TRBV21-1 is an annotated pseudogene. The CDR3 runs to 13 residues. The DNA for the CDR3 is TGTGCCAGCAGCAAACAGCCTGGGTATGGCTACACCTTC. It is translated as CASSKQPGYGYTF.

This clone was seen once. The rearrangement joins TRBV6-5 to TRBJ1-3; tentatively, D is TRBD1 (6 bases). V gave up 0 bases and J gave up 2 bases, with 11 bases separating them. This CDR3 is built from 16 residues. CDR1 is MNHEY, CDR2 SVGAGI, per germline. The CDR3 is CASSYSTGTPGNTIYF. The DNA for the CDR3 is TGTGCCAGCAGTTACTCAACAGGGACCCCTGGAAACACCATATATTTT.

This rearrangement joins TRBV4-3 to TRBJ1-2; 7 bases are a match to TRBD1. There are 15 residues in the CDR3. With V trimmed by 4 bases and J by 2 bases, 7 bases remained unmatched. Germline CDR1 and CDR2: LGHNA and YSLEER. As DNA, the CDR3 is TGCGCCAGCAGCCCATATCAACAGGGGAACTATGGCTACACCTTC. Translated: CASSPYQQGNYGYTF.

J is TRBJ2-5 and V is TRBV3-1 (or the pseudogene TRBV3-2); 7 nucleotides line up with TRBD1. With 4 bases clipped from V and 2 bases from J, the junction kept 1 base outside the gene matches. The CDR3 has 13 amino acids. Germline V gives CDR1 LGHDT, CDR2 YNNKEL (reference sequence). The CDR3 sequence: CASSRDRQETQYF. CDR3 DNA sequence: TGTGCCAGCAGCCGGGACAGACAAGAGACCCAGTACTTC.

This chain links TRBV5-6 with TRBJ1-2; no clear D. Germline CDR1 SGHDT, CDR2 YYEEEE. Trimming shortened V by 2 bases and J by 2 bases, and 16 bases separated the two germline ends. This CDR3 contains 16 residues. The DNA of the CDR3 is TGTGCCAGCAGCTTCTATCCCAGCGGGAGAAACTATGGCTACACCTTC. This sequence encodes CASSFYPSGRNYGYTF.

This clone has a single count. The CDR3 DNA follows: TGTGCCAGCAGTCGTCTGGACAGGGAATATGGCTACACCTTC. This sequence encodes CASSRLDREYGYTF. The chain links TRBV6-5 to TRBJ1-2, with 8 bases identical to TRBD1. This CDR3 is 14 amino acids long. V shed 5 bases and J 5 bases; nucleotides not matched to a gene: 7. The germline gives CDR1 MNHEY, CDR2 SVGAGI.

This rearrangement joins TRBV7-2 to TRBJ2-7; TRBD1 or TRBD2 may be the D gene (6 bases each). The germline V gene encodes CDR1 SGHTA and CDR2 FQGNSA. CDR3 length: 14 amino acids. V was shortened by 4 bases and J by 4 bases, with 14 bases between the two germline ends. CDR3 nucleotides: TGTGCCAGCAGCTCCCTGGGGGGCCCATACGAGCAGTACTTC. Residues: CASSSLGGPYEQYF.